These T cell receptor beta chains were read from a single sample in a study of post-analysis software for immune sequencing data. One entry per CDR3 protein results from TCRdb running MiXCR on the PCR reads. The table lists approximately 460,000 distinct CDR3 sequences, roughly 45% of them singletons. Sequencing input: blood. The source is a girl between 10 and 17 years old with multiple sclerosis. CDR3s include the opening cysteine and the closing phenylalanine or tryptophan. Each record gives: J gene, D gene, clone size, V gene, CDR3 protein, CDR3 DNA. The D gene is left open where the match is weak. Clone size is given for some rows only: seen once, a few or many times, or a class if the clone is expanded.

j_gene: TRBJ2-2; d_gene: .; abundance: .; v_gene: TRBV29-1; CDR3aa: CSVETGGGELFF; CDR3nt: TGCAGCGTTGAAACCGGGGGCGGGGAGCTGTTTTTT
j_gene: TRBJ2-5; d_gene: .; abundance: few; v_gene: TRBV7-2; CDR3aa: CASSRGGGETQYF; CDR3nt: TGTGCCAGCAGTAGAGGAGGGGGTGAGACCCAGTACTTC
j_gene: TRBJ1-1; d_gene: .; abundance: many; v_gene: TRBV9; CDR3aa: CASSVAGQPTEAFF; CDR3nt: TGTGCCAGCAGCGTAGCGGGGCAGCCCACTGAAGCTTTCTTT
j_gene: TRBJ1-1; d_gene: .; abundance: .; v_gene: TRBV7-9; CDR3aa: CASSLGVPTLNTEAFF; CDR3nt: TGTGCCAGCAGCTTAGGGGTCCCTACCCTGAACACTGAAGCTTTCTTT
j_gene: TRBJ1-3; d_gene: .; abundance: .; v_gene: TRBV4-3; CDR3aa: CASSQDWRGLGNTIYF; CDR3nt: TGCGCCAGCAGCCAAGATTGGCGGGGTTTAGGAAACACCATATATTTT
j_gene: TRBJ1-1; d_gene: .; abundance: .; v_gene: TRBV28; CDR3aa: CASSAHQPLNTEAFF; CDR3nt: TGTGCCAGCAGTGCCCACCAACCCCTAAACACTGAAGCTTTCTTT
j_gene: TRBJ1-2; d_gene: TRBD1; abundance: .; v_gene: TRBV5-1; CDR3aa: CASSLATGANYGYTF; CDR3nt: TGCGCCAGCAGCTTGGCGACAGGGGCTAACTATGGCTACACCTTC
j_gene: TRBJ2-5; d_gene: TRBD1; abundance: few; v_gene: TRBV6-6; CDR3aa: CASSAFRQGEETQYF; CDR3nt: TGTGCCAGCAGTGCCTTCCGGCAGGGGGAAGAGACCCAGTACTTC
j_gene: TRBJ2-7; d_gene: TRBD1; abundance: .; v_gene: TRBV29-1; CDR3aa: CSVEGQATSYEQYF; CDR3nt: TGCAGCGTTGAGGGACAGGCTACATCCTACGAGCAGTACTTC
j_gene: TRBJ2-3; d_gene: TRBD2; abundance: .; v_gene: TRBV28; CDR3aa: CASSQPGLAEGTDTQYF; CDR3nt: TGTGCCAGCAGTCAGCCGGGACTAGCGGAGGGCACAGATACGCAGTATTTT
j_gene: TRBJ2-5; d_gene: TRBD1; abundance: .; v_gene: TRBV10-2; CDR3aa: CASSTGDWRSQETQYF; CDR3nt: TGCGCCAGCAGCACAGGGGATTGGCGAAGCCAAGAGACCCAGTACTTC
j_gene: TRBJ2-7; d_gene: .; abundance: .; v_gene: TRBV3-1; CDR3aa: CASSGSSSYEQYF; CDR3nt: TGTGCCAGCAGCGGCAGTAGCTCCTACGAGCAGTACTTC
j_gene: TRBJ2-3; d_gene: .; abundance: .; v_gene: TRBV9; CDR3aa: CASSERRAFTDTQYF; CDR3nt: TGTGCCAGCAGTGAACGACGGGCCTTTACAGATACGCAGTATTTT
j_gene: TRBJ2-3; d_gene: TRBD2; abundance: .; v_gene: TRBV7-2; CDR3aa: CASSLSGSGTDTQYF; CDR3nt: TGTGCCAGCAGCCTTAGCGGGAGTGGGACAGATACGCAGTATTTT
j_gene: TRBJ2-5; d_gene: TRBD1; abundance: .; v_gene: TRBV28; CDR3aa: CASSFSALTGEETQYF; CDR3nt: TGTGCCAGCAGTTTTTCCGCCTTGACAGGGGAAGAGACCCAGTACTTC
j_gene: TRBJ2-1; d_gene: .; abundance: few; v_gene: TRBV20-1; CDR3aa: CSARRGGNEQFF; CDR3nt: TGCAGTGCTAGGAGGGGCGGCAATGAGCAGTTCTTC
j_gene: TRBJ2-7; d_gene: .; abundance: .; v_gene: TRBV12-3/TRBV12-4; CDR3aa: CASTPTRAGGLDEQYF; CDR3nt: TGTGCCAGCACCCCCACAAGGGCAGGAGGGCTGGACGAGCAGTACTTC
j_gene: TRBJ2-1; d_gene: TRBD2; abundance: .; v_gene: TRBV20-1; CDR3aa: CSARSGTRYNEQFF; CDR3nt: TGCAGTGCTAGGTCCGGGACTAGATACAATGAGCAGTTCTTC
j_gene: TRBJ1-1; d_gene: .; abundance: .; v_gene: TRBV5-1; CDR3aa: CASSETDIKNTEAFF; CDR3nt: TGCGCCAGCAGCGAAACGGACATCAAGAACACTGAAGCTTTCTTT
j_gene: TRBJ2-7; d_gene: .; abundance: .; v_gene: TRBV7-6; CDR3aa: CASSPRGRPYYEQYF; CDR3nt: TGTGCCAGCAGCCCCCGAGGCAGACCTTACTACGAGCAGTACTTC